These T cell receptor beta chains were read from a single sample in a study of T-cell memory formation after mild COVID-19. MiXCR, run by TCRdb on the 5' RACE reads, gives a single entry per CDR3 protein. The sample lists 15,000 to 20,000 distinct CDR3 sequences, approximately 23% seen once, with 55% to 70% in the top ten. Sequenced material: PBMCs or a T cell subset sorted from them (not recorded which). The receptors shown here come from a man younger than 35 who had mild COVID-19 (a few samples of this study predate the infection). Cell type and time point are not known. Each CDR3 is given with its conserved first and last residue. The D gene is left open where the match is weak. Clone sizes are given selectively: once, few, many, or a class where the clone is expanded.

abundance | d_gene | len | v_gene | CDR3aa
many | . | 14 | TRBV5-8 | CASSLKFGANVLTF
. | TRBD2 | 15 | TRBV9 | CASSPYVAGGGEQFF
. | . | 14 | TRBV5-1 | CASSRGGSTDTQYF
. | TRBD1 | 14 | TRBV5-1 | CASRTDRVRYGYTF
. | . | 14 | TRBV7-3 | CASSNTPQGSPLHF
. | TRBD2 | 16 | TRBV6-1 | CASSVLAGESHYEQYF
. | . | 13 | TRBV25-1 | CASLPAGGPEAFF
many | . | 12 | TRBV20-1 | CSATWVEETQYF
many | TRBD1 | 15 | TRBV5-5 | CASSIHDRDLYGYTF
many | . | 16 | TRBV24-1 | CATSDSGASSTDTQYF
many | . | 14 | TRBV9 | CASSAWDSQETQYF
. | TRBD2 | 15 | TRBV27 | CASSLLAGPSYEQYF
many | TRBD1 | 12 | TRBV5-1 | CASSWGQGDYTF
many | TRBD2 | 16 | TRBV5-6 | CASSSYIAGGNYEQYF
many | . | 14 | TRBV20-1 | CSASWGDNTGELFF
many | TRBD1 | 14 | TRBV7-2 | CASSPGQGNEKLFF
. | . | 13 | TRBV6-5 | CASSYSNSAEAFF
. | . | 15 | TRBV5-1 | CASSLDPAYQNEQFF
few | . | 14 | TRBV7-9 | CASSSLDRTKTQYF
many | . | 14 | TRBV20-1 | CSARDWSGAQPLHF
. | TRBD2 | 16 | TRBV5-1 | CASSDGTSGDYNEQFF
many | TRBD1 | 12 | TRBV19 | CASRTGGTEAFF
. | . | 17 | TRBV6-2/TRBV6-3 | CASSPSQHQLAKNIQYF
medium-sized | TRBD1 | 22 | TRBV6-1 | CASSDGEIRDRVVWGDSQPQHF
many | . | 16 | TRBV9 | CASSVDQGSSGNTIYF
many | TRBD1 | 15 | TRBV7-9 | CALNRDSLAKNIQYF